This entry describes one TCR beta chain. What it binds is unknown. The CDR3 runs 13 residues. V was cut by 5 bases and J by 0 bases, with 7 bases left in between. Germline CDR1 SGHAT, CDR2 FQNNGV. This sample was included in a study of T cell responses to AZD1222 COVID-19 vaccine. Whole-study results and caveats: Nearly half of unique spike-specific TCRs reportedly avoided B.1.351 and B.1.1.7 mutated regions. No day 14 peak samples; only post-peak repertoires were characterized.

Method: immunoSEQ multiplex PCR; TCRdb's copy keeps in-frame clones and lacks some. This sample carries 100,000 to 150,000 clones, 75% to 85% of them seen once, and the ten largest clones take roughly 8.7%. The J gene is TRBJ1-1, the V gene TRBV11-2, with D uncertain. The sequencing here drew on peripheral blood, taken 28 days after the second dose of the MenACWY control vaccine. This clonotype originated in an adult who received the MenACWY meningococcal vaccine as a control. The CDR3 protein is CASSPSLNTEAFF. The CDR3 DNA sequence: TGTGCCAGCAGCCCCTCCCTGAACACTGAAGCTTTCTTT.